The 21 T cell receptor beta chains below come from one sample, sequenced in a study of T cell responses to AZD1222 COVID-19 vaccine. TCRdb's copy holds only in-frame clones and misses some; the assay was immunoSEQ multiplex PCR. The sample lists around 120,000 clones, about 93% occurring once. The input for sequencing was peripheral blood, taken on day 0 of AZD1222 vaccination. The receptors originated from an adult in good health.

V is TRBV6-6 and J is TRBJ1-6; 9 bases map to TRBD1. J lost 7 bases, V lost 2 bases, and 6 bases had no gene match. The CDR3 covers 16 residues. CDR1 is MNHNY and CDR2 is SVGAGI in the germline V gene (reference sequence). CDR3 DNA sequence: TGTGCCAGCAGTTACGGGACAGGGAGAATGAATTCACCCCTCCACTTT. It encodes CASSYGTGRMNSPLHF.

The chain joins TRBV19 to TRBJ1-3; D remains unclear. The germline V and J ends were trimmed by 7 bases and 8 bases, with 18 bases remaining between them. There are 14 residues in the CDR3. The V gene's germline CDR1 is LNHDA and CDR2 SQIVND (reference sequence). CDR3 protein: CASTPGSPFHTIYF. In nucleotides, the CDR3 is TGTGCCAGTACTCCCGGGAGTCCTTTTCACACCATATATTTT.

The chain joins TRBV21-1 to TRBJ1-2; the DNA was not used to check the table's D call, TRBD1. TRBV21-1 is deemed a pseudogene. This CDR3 spans 15 amino acids. The CDR3 DNA is TGTGCCAGGAACACGGACAGAGGTATCTATGGAAGCTACACCTTC. Translation gives CARNTDRGIYGSYTF.

The genes are TRBV7-2 and TRBJ2-1; 12 bases map to TRBD2. J gave up 5 bases and V 4 bases, and 3 bases lay outside the gene matches. Germline V CDR1 and CDR2: SGHTA, FQGNSA. There are 15 residues in the CDR3. Written as DNA, the CDR3 is TGTGCCAGCAGCTCTAGCGGGGGGGCGCACAATGAGCAGTTCTTC. This sequence encodes CASSSSGGAHNEQFF.

This chain uses TRBV4-1 with TRBJ1-2; perhaps TRBD1 as D (6 bases). CDR1 MGHRA and CDR2 YSYEKL come from the germline V gene. Trimming removed 1 base from V and 3 bases from J, with 15 bases in between. The CDR3 covers 16 residues. DNA for the CDR3: TGCGCCAGCAGCCAAGTGATGCTCGGGGGGCACTATGGCTACACCTTC. Translated: CASSQVMLGGHYGYTF.

The rearrangement joins TRBV5-5 to TRBJ2-1; a possible D gene is TRBD1 (5 bases). Trimming shortened V by 7 bases and J by 1 base, and 27 bases separated the two germline ends. CDR3 length: 19 amino acids. The V gene's germline CDR1 is SGHKS and CDR2 YYEKEE (reference sequence). The chain's CDR3 is CASPRLAGKVVLSYNEQFF. CDR3 nucleotide sequence: TGTGCCAGCCCCCGATTAGCAGGGAAGGTAGTTTTGTCCTACAATGAGCAGTTCTTC.

J is TRBJ2-3 and V is TRBV19, with 9 bases that match TRBD2. V lost 6 bases to trimming and J lost 5 bases; unmatched junction nucleotides: 9. Germline V gene sequence: CDR1 LNHDA, CDR2 SQIVND (reference sequence). The CDR3 totals 15 residues. The CDR3 coding sequence is TGTGCCAGTAGCGCTAGCGGGGATCCCGGAGATACGCAGTATTTT. Residues: CASSASGDPGDTQYF.

The CDR3 region has the DNA TGTGCCAGCAGTACCCAGACGGACACTGAAGCTTTCTTT. Amino acid sequence: CASSTQTDTEAFF. J is TRBJ1-1 and V is TRBV27, with no clear D. The V end lost 5 bases, the J end lost 3 bases, and 10 bases lay between the germline ends. The CDR3 sequence is 13 residues long. Germline V gene sequence: CDR1 MNHEY, CDR2 SMNVEV (reference sequence).

The chain carries TRBV18 and TRBJ2-7; D is uncertain. The V gene's germline CDR1 is KGHSH and CDR2 LQKENI. The CDR3 extends over 12 amino acids. Trimming left V 3 bases short and J 7 bases short, with 10 bases between. CDR3 protein: CASSPMVGEQYF. For the CDR3, the DNA is TGTGCCAGCTCACCGATGGTGGGGGAGCAGTACTTC.

The chain couples TRBV7-8 to TRBJ2-1; D uncertain. The V gene lost 5 bases and the J gene lost 4 bases, with 15 bases spanning the gap. Germline values: CDR1 SGHVS, CDR2 FQNEAQ. The CDR3 consists of 15 residues. CDR3 sequence reads: CASSPTREKYNEQFF. For the CDR3, the DNA is TGTGCCAGCAGCCCGACCCGAGAGAAGTACAATGAGCAGTTCTTC. The full variable domain, with the rest looked up from reference TRBV7-8 and TRBJ2-1, is GAGVSQSPRYKVAKRGQDVALRCDPISGHVSLFWYQQALGQGPEFLTYFQNEAQLDKSGLPSDRFFAERPEGSVSTLKIQRTQQEDSAVYLCASSPTREKYNEQFFGPGTRLTVL.

The chain employs TRBV27 and TRBJ1-3; D ambiguous. In germline, CDR1 is MNHEY, CDR2 SMNVEV (reference sequence). The CDR3 loop spans 13 amino acids. Trimming took off 5 bases at V and 3 bases at J, with 8 bases between the two ends. CDR3 coding DNA: TGTGCCAGCAGTGCCCCTTTTGGAAACACCATATATTTT. Protein product: CASSAPFGNTIYF.

This chain uses TRBV7-2 with TRBJ1-1; D gene uncertain. Germline V gene data show CDR1 as SGHTA and CDR2 as FQGNSA. The CDR3 contains 14 residues. Trimming took off 3 bases at V and 1 base at J, with 9 bases between the two ends. CDR3 DNA: TGTGCCAGCAGCTTTTCATCGCCGAACACTGAAGCTTTCTTT. It is translated as CASSFSSPNTEAFF.

The chain combines TRBV19 with TRBJ2-5; no clear D gene. The V gene lost 4 bases and the J gene lost 7 bases, with 19 bases spanning the gap. The length of the CDR3 is 15 residues. Germline-derived CDR1 and CDR2 are LNHDA and SQIVND (reference sequence). In DNA, the CDR3 is TGTGCCAGTAGTAAAGGAAGTGGGCGGTCGGGGACCCAGTACTTC. Its protein product is CASSKGSGRSGTQYF.

This chain connects TRBV9 to TRBJ2-3; TRBD2 aligns across 9 bases. Germline CDR1 is SGDLS and CDR2 is YYNGEE. Trimming removed 4 bases from V and 1 base from J; junction bases left unmatched: 10. The CDR3 loop spans 17 amino acids. The CDR3 reads CASSSLLVAGGTDTQYF. CDR3 coding DNA: TGTGCCAGCAGCTCACTCTTGGTAGCGGGAGGCACAGATACGCAGTATTTT.

The chain couples TRBV28 to TRBJ1-2; 7 nucleotides line up with TRBD1. Germline values: CDR1 MDHEN, CDR2 SYDVKM. The CDR3 runs to 15 residues. The J segment lost 4 bases and the V segment lost 5 bases, leaving 10 bases of the junction unmatched. CDR3 in DNA: TGTGCCAGCAGTGACCCCAGGGGGAGGAGCTATGGCTACACCTTC. Its translation: CASSDPRGRSYGYTF.

The J gene is TRBJ2-1, the V gene TRBV13; 12 bases match TRBD2. The germline V gene has CDR1 PRHDT and CDR2 FYEKMQ (reference sequence). Trimming at V came to 5 bases and at J to 7 bases, leaving 15 bases not matched to a gene. This CDR3 has 18 amino acids. The CDR3: CASSPDNLLAGGSNEQFF. For the CDR3, the DNA is TGTGCCAGCAGCCCGGACAACCTTCTAGCGGGAGGGAGTAATGAGCAGTTCTTC.

The chain is built from TRBV5-4 and TRBJ1-2; 7 bases are shared with TRBD1. The V gene end was trimmed by 6 bases and the J gene end by 7 bases; junction bases not matched to a gene: 9. CDR3 length: 13 amino acids. Germline-derived CDR1 and CDR2 are SGHNT and YYREEE (reference sequence). This CDR3 is CASNEKTGFGYTF. CDR3 DNA sequence: TGTGCCAGCAACGAGAAGACAGGGTTTGGCTACACCTTC. The whole variable domain, remainder taken from reference TRBV5-4 and TRBJ1-2, is ETGVTQSPTHLIKTRGQQVTLRCSSQSGHNTVSWYQQALGQGPQFIFQYYREEENGRGNFPPRFSGLQFPNYSSELNVNALELDDSALYLCASNEKTGFGYTFGSGTRLTVV.

The rearrangement uses TRBV2 and TRBJ2-7; tentatively, D is TRBD1 or TRBD2 (7 bases each). CDR1 and CDR2 (germline): SNHLY, FYNNEI. CDR3 length equals 15 residues. The ends were cut back, 4 bases at V and 3 bases at J, with 16 bases in the middle. This CDR3 is CASSGGGGIIYEQYF. In nucleotides, the CDR3 is TGTGCCAGCAGTGGGGGAGGGGGCATCATCTACGAGCAGTACTTC.

A few counts support this clone. The chain combines TRBV6-1 with TRBJ2-1, with 8 bases identical to TRBD2. The CDR3 totals 15 residues. V lost 2 bases, J lost 4 bases, and 4 bases stayed unmatched. The germline V gene has CDR1 MNHNS and CDR2 SASEGT. The CDR3, as DNA: TGTGCCAGCAGTGAAAAAACTAGCGGATACAATGAGCAGTTCTTC. Its protein product is CASSEKTSGYNEQFF.

The CDR3 protein is CAIFQGHEQYF. The CDR3 bases are TGTGCCATCTTCCAGGGGCACGAGCAGTACTTC. The chain combines TRBV10-3 with TRBJ2-7; a weak D match, TRBD1 (6 bases). There are 11 residues in the CDR3. Germline V gene lookup returns CDR1 ENHRY and CDR2 SYGVKD. V lost 8 bases to trimming and J lost 5 bases, with 10 bases between them.

This chain uses TRBV19 with TRBJ1-1, with D unclear. This CDR3 has 15 amino acids. CDR1 is LNHDA and CDR2 is SQIVND in the germline V gene (reference sequence). The ends were cut back, 5 bases at V and 2 bases at J, with 15 bases in the middle. The CDR3 region is CASSSSRVTNTEAFF. In DNA form, the CDR3 reads TGTGCCAGTAGTTCATCAAGGGTCACCAACACTGAAGCTTTCTTT. Drawing the rest from reference TRBV19 and TRBJ1-1, the complete variable domain is DGGITQSPKYLFRKEGQNVTLSCEQNLNHDAMYWYRQDPGQGLRLIYYSQIVNDFQKGDIAEGYSVSREKKESFPLTVTSAQKNPTAFYLCASSSSRVTNTEAFFGQGTRLTVV.